These 2 T cell receptor beta chains were sequenced from one sample in a study of blood T cell repertoires in COVID-19. Sequencing was performed with immunoSEQ multiplex PCR; in TCRdb, only in-frame clones are kept and a portion is missing. The repertoire includes more than 60,000 clones, just over 85% of them detected once, and roughly 43% sits in the top ten. The sequenced sample consisted of peripheral blood. These receptors originate from a woman aged 55-70 years with COVID-19, enrolled during active disease.

This clone has just a few counts. The rearrangement uses TRBV24-1 and TRBJ1-2; 9 nucleotides line up with TRBD1. This CDR3 contains 14 residues. V dropped 3 bases and J dropped 4; count of bases not matched to a gene: 2. The V gene's germline CDR1 is KGHDR and CDR2 SFDVKD. This CDR3 is CATSDAQGAYGYTF. The CDR3 DNA follows: TGTGCCACCAGTGATGCACAGGGGGCCTATGGCTACACCTTC.

The chain is built from TRBV7-9 and TRBJ2-3; D gene ambiguous. V gave up 4 bases and J gave up 15 bases, with 17 bases separating them. Germline CDR1 is SEHNR and CDR2 is FQNEAQ (reference sequence). This CDR3 is built from 12 residues. This CDR3 reads CASSSLDLDPYF. For the CDR3, the DNA is TGTGCCAGCAGCTCTCTCGATCTAGATCCCTATTTT.